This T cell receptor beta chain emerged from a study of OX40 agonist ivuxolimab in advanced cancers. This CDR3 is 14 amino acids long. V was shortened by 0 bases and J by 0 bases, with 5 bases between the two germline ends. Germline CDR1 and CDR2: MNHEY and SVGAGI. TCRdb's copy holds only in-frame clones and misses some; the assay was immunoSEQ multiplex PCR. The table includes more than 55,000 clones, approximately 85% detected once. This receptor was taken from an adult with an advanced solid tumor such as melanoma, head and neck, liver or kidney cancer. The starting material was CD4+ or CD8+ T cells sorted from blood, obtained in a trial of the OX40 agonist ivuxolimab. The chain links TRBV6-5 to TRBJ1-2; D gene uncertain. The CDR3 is CASSYSGTNYGYTF. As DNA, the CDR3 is TGTGCCAGCAGTTACTCGGGCACTAACTATGGCTACACCTTC.